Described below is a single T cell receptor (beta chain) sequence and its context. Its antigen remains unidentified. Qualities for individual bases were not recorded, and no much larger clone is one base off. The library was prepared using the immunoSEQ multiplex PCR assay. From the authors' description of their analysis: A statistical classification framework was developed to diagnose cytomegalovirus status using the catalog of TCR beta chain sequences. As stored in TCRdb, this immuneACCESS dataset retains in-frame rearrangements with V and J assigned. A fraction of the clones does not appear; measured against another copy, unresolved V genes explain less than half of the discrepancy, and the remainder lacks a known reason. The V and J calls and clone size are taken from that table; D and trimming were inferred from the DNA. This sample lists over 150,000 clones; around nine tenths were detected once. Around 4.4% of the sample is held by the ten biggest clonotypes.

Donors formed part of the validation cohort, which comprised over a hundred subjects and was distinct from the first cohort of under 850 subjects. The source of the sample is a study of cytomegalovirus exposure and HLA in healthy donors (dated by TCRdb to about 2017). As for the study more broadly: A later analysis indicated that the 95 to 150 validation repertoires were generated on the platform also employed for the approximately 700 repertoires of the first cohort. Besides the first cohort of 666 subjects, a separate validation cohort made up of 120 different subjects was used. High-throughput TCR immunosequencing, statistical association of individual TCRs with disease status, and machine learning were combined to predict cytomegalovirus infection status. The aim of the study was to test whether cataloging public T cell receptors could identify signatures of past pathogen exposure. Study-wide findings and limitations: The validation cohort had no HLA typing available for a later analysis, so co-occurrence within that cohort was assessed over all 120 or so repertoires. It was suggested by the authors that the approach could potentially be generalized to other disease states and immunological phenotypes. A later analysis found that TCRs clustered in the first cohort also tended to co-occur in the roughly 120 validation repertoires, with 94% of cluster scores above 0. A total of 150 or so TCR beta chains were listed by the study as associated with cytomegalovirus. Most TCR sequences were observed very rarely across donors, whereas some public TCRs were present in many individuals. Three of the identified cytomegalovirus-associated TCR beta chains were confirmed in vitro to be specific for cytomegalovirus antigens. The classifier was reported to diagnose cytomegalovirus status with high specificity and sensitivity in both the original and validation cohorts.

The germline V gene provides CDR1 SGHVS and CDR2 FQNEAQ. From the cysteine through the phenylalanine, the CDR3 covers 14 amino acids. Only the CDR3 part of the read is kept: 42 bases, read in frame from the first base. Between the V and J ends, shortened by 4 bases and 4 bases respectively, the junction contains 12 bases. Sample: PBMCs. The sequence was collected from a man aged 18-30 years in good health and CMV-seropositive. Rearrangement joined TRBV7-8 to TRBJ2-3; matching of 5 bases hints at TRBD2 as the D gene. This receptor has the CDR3 CASSSTRTADTQYF. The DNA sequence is TGTGCCAGCAGCTCTACTAGAACGGCAGATACGCAGTATTTT.